This TCR beta chain was observed in a study of CD8+CD57+ T cells in acquired aplastic anemia. Overall study: Sorted CD4+ and CD8+ cells gave an average of roughly 3.5 ug of DNA. Reads per healthy sample averaged about 10 million (CD4+) and 11.0 million (CD8+). Regarding the study as a whole: Between patients and controls, over 25 CD8+ CDR3 sequences were found in common. With respect to CD8+ Simpson's diversity, patients and controls did not differ significantly.

Template material for TCR beta VDJ and CDR3 profiling consisted of genomic DNA. Using its own MiXCR run on the reads, TCRdb lists one record per CDR3 protein. The sample lists about 220,000 distinct CDR3 sequences, approximately 35% occurring once. This clonotype was found many times. No antigen is known for it. The CDR3 runs to 17 residues. Per germline, CDR1 SNHLY and CDR2 FYNNEI. V dropped 5 bases and J dropped 5; count of bases not matched to a gene: 8. The specimen was sorted CD4+, CD8+, or CD8+CD57+ T cells (not recorded which) from PBMCs. This clonotype was obtained from a human donor in good health, serving as a control. J is TRBJ1-6 and V is TRBV2, with 11 positions matching TRBD1. The CDR3 DNA is TGTGCCAGCAGTTTCCGGGACAGGGGGGTAAATAATTCACCCCTCCACTTT. Amino acids: CASSFRDRGVNNSPLHF.